These T cell receptor beta chains were read from a single sample in a study of blood T cell repertoires in COVID-19. This table comes from immunoSEQ multiplex PCR, and its TCRdb copy is limited to in-frame clones, with some not included. This sample yields about 300,000 clones, of which approximately 89% are seen a single time; 1.5% to 2% belongs to the top ten. Sequenced material: peripheral blood. The receptors originated from a woman in her 30s with COVID-19, enrolled during active disease. The CDR3 runs from the conserved cysteine through the conserved F or W. A D gene is named only where the DNA matches it firmly. The listing skips clone size in some rows; elsewhere it reads once, few, many or a size class.

j_call	clone_size	v_call	d_call	cdr3_nt	cdr3_aa
TRBJ2-2	.	TRBV27	TRBD2	TGTGCCAGCAGCTTTTCGGGGGGGAACACCGGGGAGCTGTTTTTT	CASSFSGGNTGELFF
TRBJ2-1	.	TRBV7-8	TRBD2	TGTGCCAGCAGCTTATTCACGAGCGGGGGGTTCTATGAGCAGTTCTTC	CASSLFTSGGFYEQFF
TRBJ1-2	once	TRBV30	.	TGTGCCTGGGGACAACTCTATGGCTACACCTTC	CAWGQLYGYTF
TRBJ1-5	.	TRBV19	.	TGTGCCAGCCAGTATAGGGTCGGGGGACAGCCCCAGCATTTT	CASQYRVGGQPQHF
TRBJ2-5	.	TRBV5-1	TRBD2	TGCGCCAGCAGCCTGCCGATCGGACTAGCGGCGGGAGAGACCCAGTACTTC	CASSLPIGLAAGETQYF
TRBJ1-4	once	TRBV13	TRBD1	TGTGCCAGCACCACGAGAGCCCGGACAGGGCGTGAAAAACTGTTTTTT	CASTTRARTGREKLFF
TRBJ1-2	.	TRBV4-1	.	TGCGCCAGCAGCCAAGATAAAGGAGCATGGGGCTACACCTTC	CASSQDKGAWGYTF
TRBJ2-5	.	TRBV5-4	TRBD1	TGTGCCAGCAGCTTTGGGTGGGGACAGCAAGAGACCCAGTACTTC	CASSFGWGQQETQYF
TRBJ1-4	.	TRBV7-6	.	TGTGCCAGCAGCTTCCTGACAGGTCCGGATGAAAAACTGTTTTTT	CASSFLTGPDEKLFF
TRBJ2-1	.	TRBV5-4	.	TGTGCCAGCAGCCAAGGTAGCGGAGGGTACGGTGAGCAGTTCTTC	CASSQGSGGYGEQFF
TRBJ2-2	.	TRBV19	.	TGTGCCAGTTCCCCCGAGGCCAACACCGGGGAGCTGTTTTTT	CASSPEANTGELFF
TRBJ1-3	.	TRBV4-1	TRBD1	TGCGCCAGCAGCCCAACAGGGGGTGGAAACACCATATATTTT	CASSPTGGGNTIYF
TRBJ2-5	.	TRBV5-1	TRBD1	TGCGCCAAGGGGATAGGGACAGAACAAGAGACCCAGTACTTC	CAKGIGTEQETQYF
TRBJ1-6	.	TRBV9	.	TGTGCCAGCAGCCGAGCGAGCTCCTATAATTCACCCCTCCACTTT	CASSRASSYNSPLHF
TRBJ2-5	.	TRBV7-2	.	TGTGCCAGCAGCTCGGACAGAGCAGAGACCCAGTACTTC	CASSSDRAETQYF
TRBJ1-3	.	TRBV3-1/TRBV3-2	.	TGTGCCAGCAGCCCACAGGGTACTGGAAACACCATATATTTT	CASSPQGTGNTIYF
TRBJ1-2	.	TRBV27	TRBD1	TGTGCCAGCAGCCCGGCGGGACAGGTTGGCTACACCTTC	CASSPAGQVGYTF
TRBJ2-1	few	TRBV11-3	.	TGTGCCAGCAGCTTAGGATTGGCCCACAATGAGCAGTTCTTC	CASSLGLAHNEQFF
TRBJ2-1	.	TRBV9	TRBD2	TGTGCCAGCAGCGCTATACTAGCGGGGGGGCGCAATGAGCAGTTCTTC	CASSAILAGGRNEQFF
TRBJ1-5	once	TRBV10-3	.	TGTGCCATCAGTGAGTCCGCCAGAAGCAATCAGCCCCAGCATTTT	CAISESARSNQPQHF
TRBJ1-5	.	TRBV21-1	.	TGTGCCAGCAGCAAGGGGAGTAGCAATCAGCCCCAGCATTTT	CASSKGSSNQPQHF
TRBJ2-2	.	TRBV6-5	TRBD1	TGTGCCAGCAGTTACGGGACAGGGAACACCGGGGAGCTGTTTTTT	CASSYGTGNTGELFF
TRBJ1-4	.	TRBV4-3	.	TGCGCCAGCAGCCAAGATCTTGGGCCGGCTAATGAAAAACTGTTTTTT	CASSQDLGPANEKLFF
TRBJ2-7	.	TRBV11-3	.	TGTGCCAGCAGCTTAGTTACAGGAGCCTACGAGCAGTACTTC	CASSLVTGAYEQYF
TRBJ2-2	once	TRBV9	.	TGTGCCAGCAGCGTAACCGGGACACTCACCGGGGAGCTGTTTTTT	CASSVTGTLTGELFF
TRBJ1-2	few	TRBV2	TRBD1	TGTGCCAGCAGTGGAGGACAGGGGTACTATGGCTACACCTTC	CASSGGQGYYGYTF
TRBJ2-5	.	TRBV11-3	TRBD1	TGTGCCAGCAGAGACCAGGAGGACAGGGGACAAGAGACCCAGTACTTC	CASRDQEDRGQETQYF
TRBJ2-1	.	TRBV3-1/TRBV3-2	TRBD1	TGTGCCAGCAGCCAAGAGGGACAGGTCAATGAGCAGTTCTTC	CASSQEGQVNEQFF